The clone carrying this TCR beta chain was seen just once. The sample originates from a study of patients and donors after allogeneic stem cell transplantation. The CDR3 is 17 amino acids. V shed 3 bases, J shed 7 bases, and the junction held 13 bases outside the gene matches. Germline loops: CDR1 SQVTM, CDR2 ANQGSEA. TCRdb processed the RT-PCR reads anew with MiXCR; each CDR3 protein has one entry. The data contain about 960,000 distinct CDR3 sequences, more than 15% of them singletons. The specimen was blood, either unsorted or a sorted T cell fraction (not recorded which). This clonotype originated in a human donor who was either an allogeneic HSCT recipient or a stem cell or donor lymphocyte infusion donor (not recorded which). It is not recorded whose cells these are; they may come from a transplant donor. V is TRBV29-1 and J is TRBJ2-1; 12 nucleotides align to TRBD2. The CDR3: CSVEWLAGGPERNEQFF. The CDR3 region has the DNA TGCAGCGTTGAGTGGCTAGCGGGAGGGCCGGAAAGAAATGAGCAGTTCTTC.